This is a list of T cell receptor beta chains from one sample in a study of CD8 T cells in ankylosing spondylitis. TCRdb used MiXCR to reprocess the 5' RACE reads, holding one entry per CDR3 protein. The profile shows fewer than 450,000 distinct CDR3 sequences, approximately 17% of them singletons. The material sequenced was blood, either unsorted or a sorted T cell fraction (not recorded which). These TCRs come from a male donor with ankylosing spondylitis. The CDR3 runs from the conserved cysteine through the conserved F or W.

TRBV7-2	CASSPSGRQGAEQFF
TRBV11-2	CASSLVSGLGTGELFF
TRBV5-1	CASSSSWGAVETQYF
TRBV2	CASSVGTAQETQYF
TRBV4-2	CASSQEGLAGEQFF
TRBV7-9	CASSSRQGNSPLNF
TRBV7-3	CASSTTGTTNSPLHF
TRBV7-8	CASSLEQGMVYGYTF
TRBV10-3	CAISDRVNEQFF
TRBV5-1	CASRITSGIYEQYF
TRBV5-1	CASSTSGSYNEQFF
TRBV4-2	CASSQGGVGAPNTEAFF
TRBV7-9	CASSLGQGDGQPQHF
TRBV15	CATSRGGAEANYGYTF
TRBV5-1	CASSLGGFRQPQHF
TRBV3-1	CASSQGLGQPQHF
TRBV20-1	CSARSPGLAVQETQYF
TRBV7-9	CASSSPRSYNEQFF
TRBV28	CASSTRLAGGPEQETQYF
TRBV20-1	CSASSGGNEQFF
TRBV3-1	CASSRQAGSGRGTDTQYF
TRBV11-2	CASSYRDKAFYEQYF
TRBV20-1	CSTPGAHEQFF
TRBV18	CASSPEVEYNEQFF
TRBV20-1	CSASPLAGVFYNEQFF
TRBV4-2	CASSQDGTGEWPGNEKLFF
TRBV20-1	CSARTVHEQFF
TRBV12-3/TRBV12-4	CASSFGGTNEKLFF
TRBV14	CASSQQSVSDRVRGYTF
TRBV7-8	CASEAGSPNTGELFF
TRBV6-2/TRBV6-3	CASSYPSGGGASLNTEAFF
TRBV18	CASSSLDSGTEAFF
TRBV12-3/TRBV12-4	CASRPGGHNEKLFF
TRBV19	CASIPGIGTAYGYTF
TRBV7-2	CASSFQGGGYTF
TRBV12-3/TRBV12-4	CASSFNRNYGYTF
TRBV6-5	CASSYSYSGGAYNEQFF
TRBV6-1	CASSRIGGYGYTF
TRBV27	CASSLWGLAGGTYEQYF
TRBV12-3/TRBV12-4	CASSPRTPTGELFF
TRBV28	CASAWGLAPYEQYF
TRBV6-1	CASSEQGEGRLGYGYTF